This section outlines one T cell receptor (beta chain) sequence together with its context. This specimen belongs to a study of blood T cell repertoires in COVID-19. The germline CDR1 and CDR2 sequences are SEHNR and FQNEAQ (reference sequence). The CDR3 sequence is 15 residues long. V dropped 1 base and J dropped 5 bases, with 11 bases sitting between them. Authors' data handling: Counts of nucleated cells, estimated from reference gene primer amplification, were obtained. Assay used: immunoSEQ multiplex PCR; TCRdb lists only in-frame clones, some missing. The DNA gave D and trimming, while V, J and clone size come from that table. The table lists just over 250,000 clones, 80% to 90% of them singletons. Participant ages covered roughly 18 to 89 years across 24 US areas.

V and J are TRBV7-9 and TRBJ2-2, with D possibly TRBD2 on 6 matching bases. The origin of this receptor is a man aged 30 to 45 with acute COVID-19. The sample taken for sequencing was PBMCs or T cells enriched from blood (not recorded which). As DNA, the CDR3 is TGTGCCAGCAGCTTAGTTGTCGCGGGGACCGGGGAGCTGTTTTTT. Translating gives CASSLVVAGTGELFF.